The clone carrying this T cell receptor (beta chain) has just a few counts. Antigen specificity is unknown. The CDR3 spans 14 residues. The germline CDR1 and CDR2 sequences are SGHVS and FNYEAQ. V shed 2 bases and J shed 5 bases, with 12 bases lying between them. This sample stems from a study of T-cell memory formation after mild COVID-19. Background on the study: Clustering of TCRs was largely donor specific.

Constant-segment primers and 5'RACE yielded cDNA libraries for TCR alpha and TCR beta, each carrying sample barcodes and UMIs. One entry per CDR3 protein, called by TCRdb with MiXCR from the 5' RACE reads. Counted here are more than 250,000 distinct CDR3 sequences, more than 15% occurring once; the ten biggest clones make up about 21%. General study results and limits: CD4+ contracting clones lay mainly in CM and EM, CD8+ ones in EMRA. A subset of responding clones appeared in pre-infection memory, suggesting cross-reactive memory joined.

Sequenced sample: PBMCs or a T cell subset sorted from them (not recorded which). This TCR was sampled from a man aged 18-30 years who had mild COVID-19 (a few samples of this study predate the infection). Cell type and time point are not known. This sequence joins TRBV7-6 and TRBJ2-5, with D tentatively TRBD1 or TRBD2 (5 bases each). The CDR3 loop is CASSLSRGSETQYF. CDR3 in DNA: TGTGCCAGCAGCTTAAGCCGGGGCTCGGAGACCCAGTACTTC.